This entry lists 20 T cell receptor beta chains sequenced from one sample in a study of breast tumors, draining lymph nodes, adjacent tissues. TCRdb called the multiplex PCR reads again in MiXCR, with one record for every CDR3 protein. This table holds roughly 17,000 distinct CDR3 sequences, around 46% found once. The specimen was breast tumor tissue. Receptors were obtained from a female donor with breast cancer. Some clones in this sample may be carry-over from other donors' samples.

This clonotype was detected only a few times. The chain is built from TRBV6-5 and TRBJ2-7, with D perhaps matching TRBD1 (5 bases). The CDR3 is made up of 14 amino acids. The germline V gene has CDR1 MNHEY and CDR2 SVGAGI. Trimming cost V 2 bases and J 2 bases, with 10 bases left between them. The CDR3 DNA is TGTGCCAGCAGTTACGGGCAGGGTGCCTACGAGCAGTACTTC. It codes for CASSYGQGAYEQYF.

In its sample, this clonotype was seen a few times. A much larger clone is a single base away; this may be a read error. The chain employs TRBV6-1 and TRBJ1-6; D gene unclear. This CDR3 is 15 amino acids long. V shed 7 bases and J shed 0 bases, with 10 bases lying between them. The germline gives CDR1 MNHNS, CDR2 SASEGT. DNA for the CDR3: TGTGCCAGCACCCACCGACTCTCCTATAATTCACCCCTCCACTTT. Translation gives CASTHRLSYNSPLHF.

This clonotype occurred many times. The chain is built from TRBV2 and TRBJ1-5; D ambiguous. Germline V CDR1 and CDR2: SNHLY, FYNNEI. V gave up 4 bases and J gave up 1 base, with 5 bases separating them. CDR3 length: 13 amino acids. Here the CDR3 reads CASSVKSNQPQHF. For the CDR3, the DNA is TGTGCCAGCAGTGTTAAGAGCAATCAGCCCCAGCATTTT.

In this sample, this clonotype is medium-sized. The CDR3 spells CSADGDSYGYTF. The CDR3 region has the DNA TGCAGTGCCGATGGGGACAGTTACGGCTACACCTTC. The genes are TRBV20-1 and TRBJ1-2; 7 bases line up with TRBD1. CDR1 and CDR2 from the germline V gene are DFQATT and SNEGSKA (reference sequence). This CDR3 region has 12 residues. Trimming removed 6 bases from V and 8 bases from J; junction bases left unmatched: 9.

This clonotype was seen ten or more times. The CDR3 bases are TGTGCCAGCAGCGATCACAGAGGCGTGTTGTATTTT. Protein product: CASSDHRGVLYF. This chain uses TRBV7-3 with TRBJ2-3; no clear D. Germline CDR1 SGHTA, CDR2 FQGTGA. This CDR3 spans 12 amino acids. V was trimmed by 5 bases and J by 14 bases, leaving 17 bases between them.

Ten or more counts support this clonotype. V and J are TRBV30 and TRBJ2-5; the match to TRBD2 covers 13 bases. CDR3 size: 14 residues. Germline V CDR1 and CDR2: GTSNPN, SVGIG (reference sequence). V lost 3 bases to trimming and J lost 5 bases; unmatched junction nucleotides: 3. This CDR3 is CAWRTSGRWETQYF. The CDR3 nucleotides are TGTGCCTGGAGGACTAGCGGGAGGTGGGAGACCCAGTACTTC.

The chain carries TRBV5-1 and TRBJ2-3; 10 positions agree with TRBD2. V shed 3 bases and J 0 bases; nucleotides not matched to a gene: 4. Germline assignment: CDR1 SGHRS and CDR2 YFSETQ. CDR3 length: 16 residues. CDR3 loop: CASSWGLATSTDTQYF. The CDR3 DNA sequence: TGCGCCAGCAGCTGGGGACTAGCGACTAGCACAGATACGCAGTATTTT.

This clonotype came up many times. The chain recombines TRBV25-1 with TRBJ2-4; D perhaps matches TRBD1 (7 bases). Germline CDR1 and CDR2: MGHDK and SYGVNS. There are 14 residues in the CDR3. V was pared by 4 bases and J by 8 bases, with 15 bases between. The CDR3 region has the DNA TGTGCCAGCAGTGCAACTCCCAGGGGGGACATTCAGTACTTC. Its protein product is CASSATPRGDIQYF.

The sample holds one count of this clonotype. The chain has TRBV20-1 and TRBJ2-7; 7 bases match TRBD1. Germline CDR1 DFQATT, CDR2 SNEGSKA (reference sequence). This CDR3 comprises 14 residues. The V gene end was trimmed by 6 bases and the J gene end by 6 bases; junction bases not matched to a gene: 14. The CDR3 sequence: CSARRTGALREQYF. The CDR3 DNA is TGCAGTGCCCGTAGAACAGGGGCCCTTCGCGAGCAGTACTTC.

In its sample, this clonotype was seen many times. A much more abundant neighbour one base away suggests this may be a read error. CDR3 in amino acids: CSATTQGGSTNQPQHF. The CDR3 DNA is TGCAGTGCGACTACACAGGGCGGTAGTACCAATCAGCCCCAGCATTTT. This chain connects TRBV20-1 to TRBJ1-5; D is perhaps TRBD1 (6 bases). Germline V gene data show CDR1 as DFQATT and CDR2 as SNEGSKA (reference sequence). The CDR3 is made up of 16 amino acids. Trimming shortened V by 6 bases and J by 3 bases, and 21 bases separated the two germline ends.

The chain joins TRBV19 to TRBJ2-2; D is unclear. CDR1 and CDR2 from the germline V gene are LNHDA and SQIVND (reference sequence). CDR3 size: 13 residues. V dropped 8 bases and J dropped 0 bases, with 7 bases sitting between them. The DNA of the CDR3 is TGTGCCAGTGAACAGTCGAACACCGGGGAGCTGTTTTTT. Protein product: CASEQSNTGELFF.

This clonotype was observed many times. J is TRBJ1-1 and V is TRBV5-1; weak D call: TRBD1 (6 bases). The CDR3 contains 15 residues. Germline V gene sequence: CDR1 SGHRS, CDR2 YFSETQ. The V and J ends lost 9 bases and 1 base respectively, with 19 bases between them. DNA of the CDR3: TGCGCCACCCGGGACACCTTAAAGGGGAACACTGAAGCTTTCTTT. Residues: CATRDTLKGNTEAFF.

This clonotype occurred many times. The chain uses TRBV20-1 and TRBJ2-7; 13 bases fit TRBD2. Trimming at V came to 2 bases and at J to 5 bases, leaving 3 bases not matched to a gene. Germline assignment: CDR1 DFQATT and CDR2 SNEGSKA (reference sequence). The CDR3 contains 14 residues. The CDR3 spells CSARTSGRGHEQYF. CDR3 coding DNA: TGCAGTGCTAGAACTAGCGGGAGGGGCCACGAGCAGTACTTC.

This chain joins TRBV7-3 and TRBJ2-1, with 7 bases aligning to TRBD2. Trimming took 5 bases from V and 5 from J; bases not matched to a gene: 3. The CDR3 spans 13 residues. CDR1 SGHTA and CDR2 FQGTGA come from the germline V gene. For the CDR3, the DNA is TGTGCCAGCAGCGCGGGAGTCAACAATGAGCAGTTCTTC. Translation: CASSAGVNNEQFF.

The chain couples TRBV6-1 to TRBJ1-1; TRBD1 is a possible D gene (6 bases). There are 13 residues in the CDR3. Germline CDR1 reads MNHNS; CDR2 reads SASEGT. V was trimmed by 4 bases and J by 3 bases, leaving 9 bases between them. The DNA of the CDR3 is TGTGCCAGCAGTGTTAACAGGGACACTGAAGCTTTCTTT. Its protein product is CASSVNRDTEAFF.

The rearrangement links TRBV7-9 to TRBJ1-4; D gene ambiguous. CDR1 SEHNR and CDR2 FQNEAQ come from the germline V gene (reference sequence). There are 16 residues in the CDR3. V lost 5 bases and J lost 4, with 17 bases in between. The CDR3 nucleotides are TGTGCCAGCAGCCAATCACTGGGAGGAGTTAATGAAAAACTGTTTTTT. It is translated as CASSQSLGGVNEKLFF.

This clonotype occurred many times. This clone may be a read error of a much larger clone one base away. The J gene is TRBJ2-1, the V gene TRBV6-6; D perhaps matches TRBD1 (6 bases). This CDR3 is built from 12 residues. The germline CDR1 and CDR2 sequences are MNHNY and SVGAGI (reference sequence). This chain's CDR3 is CASSHSGDEQFF. The CDR3 DNA follows: TGTGCCAGCAGTCACTCAGGGGATGAGCAGTTCTTC.

V usage is TRBV20-1 and J usage is TRBJ2-2, with 8 bases that match TRBD2. The CDR3 is 14 amino acids. J was trimmed by 1 base and V by 2 bases; bases with no gene match: 0. CDR1 is DFQATT and CDR2 is SNEGSKA in the germline V gene (reference sequence). In DNA, the CDR3 is TGCAGTGCTAGACTAGCGGGGAACACCGGGGAGCTGTTTTTT. Protein product: CSARLAGNTGELFF.

Points on this clonotype: The limits of the CDR3 on the DNA are not certain, so only TCRdb's listed CDR3 is given. The chain links TRBV5-1 to TRBJ2-1; the table assigns TRBD1, which was not confirmed against the DNA. Germline assignment: CDR1 SGHRS and CDR2 YFSETQ. The CDR3 length equals 18 residues, ends included. The CDR3: CASSFYICSAPRWVEQFF.

The V call is TRBV7-3, the J call TRBJ2-1; possibly TRBD1 for D (7 bases). The CDR3 consists of 17 residues. Germline V gene data show CDR1 as SGHTA and CDR2 as FQGTGA. The V gene lost 4 bases and the J gene lost 5 bases, with 21 bases spanning the gap. CDR3 sequence reads: CASSSTGVGGFHNEQFF. CDR3 DNA sequence: TGTGCCAGCAGCTCCACAGGGGTGGGAGGCTTCCACAATGAGCAGTTCTTC.